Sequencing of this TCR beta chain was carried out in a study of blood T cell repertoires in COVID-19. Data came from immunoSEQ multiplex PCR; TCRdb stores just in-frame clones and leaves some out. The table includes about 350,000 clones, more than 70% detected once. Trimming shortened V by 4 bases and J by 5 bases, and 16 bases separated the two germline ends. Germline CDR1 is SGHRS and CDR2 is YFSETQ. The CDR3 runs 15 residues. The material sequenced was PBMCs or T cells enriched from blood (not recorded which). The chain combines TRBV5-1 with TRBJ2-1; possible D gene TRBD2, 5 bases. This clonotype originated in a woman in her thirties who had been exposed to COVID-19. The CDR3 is CASSHGLPGHNEQFF. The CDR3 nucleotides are TGCGCCAGCAGCCACGGACTCCCCGGCCACAATGAGCAGTTCTTC.